These 20 T cell receptor beta chains share one sample of origin, sequenced in a study of radiation and T cells in renal cell carcinoma (dated by TCRdb to about 2020). Sample time point, as interpreted from the label and publication: blood 2 weeks post-SBRT. Explained via the paper, the treatment or condition label denotes: 15 Gy SBRT to primary tumor, nephrectomy 4 weeks later. The library was built by means of the immunoSEQ multiplex PCR assay. TCRdb provides this immuneACCESS table in a form limited to in-frame rearrangements. Some clones are lacking; in checked studies, under half of them reflect an unresolved V gene, and why the rest are absent is not known. Present in this sample are 160,000 or so clones, approximately 86% of which were seen just once. The leading ten clones occupy 10% to 15% of the sample. Sequencing used blood, obtained from a patient whose treatment included radiotherapy and nephrectomy. The receptors derive from a woman aged 45-59 years with renal cell carcinoma.

In its sample, this clone was seen once. The chain has TRBV7-9 and TRBJ1-1, with D hard to call. The germline V gene encodes CDR1 SEHNR and CDR2 FQNEAQ (reference sequence). Trimming removed 8 bases at V and 1 base at J, with 11 bases between. The CDR3 consists of 13 residues. The CDR3 sequence: CASGEGPNTEAFF. CDR3 DNA sequence: TGTGCCAGCGGGGAGGGCCCGAACACTGAAGCTTTCTTT.

This chain uses TRBV9 with TRBJ2-3; TRBD2 matches 12 bases. The CDR3 spans 15 residues. The J segment lost 4 bases and the V segment lost 4 bases, leaving 4 bases of the junction unmatched. Germline loops: CDR1 SGDLS, CDR2 YYNGEE. This CDR3 reads CASSMTSGGPDTQYF. The CDR3 DNA sequence: TGTGCCAGCAGCATGACTAGCGGGGGTCCAGATACGCAGTATTTT.

This chain joins TRBV9 and TRBJ2-2, with 11 bases aligning to TRBD1. The V segment lost 3 bases and the J segment 5 bases; nucleotides outside the gene matches: 9. Germline values: CDR1 SGDLS, CDR2 YYNGEE. The CDR3 has 17 amino acids. The CDR3 reads CASSGTGQGAGTGELFF. The CDR3 nucleotides are TGTGCCAGCAGCGGAACCGGACAGGGGGCTGGAACCGGGGAGCTGTTTTTT.

This clone has just one count. The chain combines TRBV6-8 with TRBJ1-5; D might be TRBD1 (5 bases). CDR1 is MNHGY and CDR2 is SAAAGT in the germline V gene. The CDR3 has 15 amino acids. The V end lost 2 bases, the J end lost 4 bases, and 12 bases lay between the germline ends. CDR3 amino acids: CASSYRQGRNQPQHF. The DNA for the CDR3 is TGTGCCAGCAGTTACAGGCAGGGCCGAAATCAGCCCCAGCATTTT.

This chain links TRBV19 with TRBJ1-2; D is unresolved. Trimming left V 2 bases short and J 4 bases short, with 14 bases between. Germline lookup yields CDR1 LNHDA and CDR2 SQIVND (reference sequence). The CDR3 contains 15 residues. This CDR3 is CASSIRWQEIYGYTF. For the CDR3, the DNA is TGTGCCAGTAGTATAAGGTGGCAGGAGATCTATGGCTACACCTTC.

This chain joins TRBV18 and TRBJ1-2; D might be TRBD1 (6 bases). This CDR3 region has 16 residues. Per the germline V gene, CDR1 is KGHSH and CDR2 is LQKENI. V was pared by 6 bases and J by 4 bases, with 21 bases between. CDR3 sequence reads: CASSPSGAPTAYGYTF. The CDR3 bases are TGTGCCAGCTCTCCGTCGGGGGCTCCAACGGCCTATGGCTACACCTTC.

The V call is TRBV7-9, the J call TRBJ1-3; D unclear. CDR1 and CDR2 (germline): SEHNR, FQNEAQ (reference sequence). With 6 bases removed from V and 0 bases from J, the gap between germline ends came to 12 bases. There are 15 residues in the CDR3. DNA for the CDR3: TGTGCCAGCAGTGTATTCCAGGACTCTGGAAACACCATATATTTT. Encoded protein: CASSVFQDSGNTIYF.

As DNA, the CDR3 is TGCGCCAGCAGCTTGGAACGGGCCCCGGGCACCGGGGAGCTGTTTTTT. This gives the protein CASSLERAPGTGELFF. The chain links TRBV5-1 to TRBJ2-2; D gene uncertain. Trimming took 0 bases from V and 4 from J, leaving 13 bases between them. This CDR3 has 16 residues. CDR1 and CDR2 (germline): SGHRS, YFSETQ.

This clone appeared once. The chain uses TRBV5-4 and TRBJ2-5; D uncertain. V was trimmed by 0 bases and J by 1 base, leaving 7 bases between them. Germline V gives CDR1 SGHNT, CDR2 YYREEE (reference sequence). The CDR3 is made up of 14 amino acids. CDR3 sequence: CASSLEVAQETQYF. CDR3 DNA: TGTGCCAGCAGCTTGGAGGTCGCCCAAGAGACCCAGTACTTC.

In this sample, this clone turned up a few times. The chain combines TRBV6-1 with TRBJ2-7, with D possibly being TRBD1 (5 bases). Germline V lookup: CDR1 MNHNS, CDR2 SASEGT. This CDR3 has 12 amino acids. V dropped 6 bases and J dropped 6 bases, with 12 bases sitting between them. CDR3 region: CASRVSQGEQYF. The CDR3 region has the DNA TGTGCCAGCAGGGTGTCCCAGGGCGAGCAGTACTTC.

The V and J genes are TRBV12-5 and TRBJ1-2; 8 nucleotides agree with TRBD1. CDR3 length: 16 residues. J was trimmed by 7 bases and V by 2 bases; bases with no gene match: 12. The germline CDR1 and CDR2 sequences are LGHNT and FRNRAP. The CDR3 reads CASGLPENRGKGGYTF. CDR3 DNA sequence: TGTGCTAGTGGTTTGCCCGAGAACAGGGGGAAGGGTGGCTACACCTTC.

The CDR3 sequence is CASSVEWGPTDTQYF. CDR3 coding DNA: TGTGCCAGCAGCGTAGAGTGGGGACCCACAGATACGCAGTATTTT. The chain carries TRBV9 and TRBJ2-3; D may match TRBD1 or TRBD2 (5 bases each). CDR3 length equals 15 residues. Germline V CDR1 and CDR2: SGDLS, YYNGEE. Between the trimmed V and J ends, which lost 0 bases and 2 bases, there was a span of 10 bases.

The V and J genes are TRBV6-6 and TRBJ1-2, with 8 bases matching TRBD1. With V trimmed by 5 bases and J by 2 bases, 4 bases remained unmatched. The germline gives CDR1 MNHNY, CDR2 SVGAGI (reference sequence). This CDR3 is 14 amino acids long. The CDR3 reads CASSTRQGNYGYTF. As DNA, the CDR3 is TGTGCCAGCAGTACCCGACAGGGGAACTATGGCTACACCTTC.

In DNA, the CDR3 is TGTGCCAGCTACGCTTATTCATCCAATGAGCAGTTCTTC. It is translated as CASYAYSSNEQFF. This chain connects TRBV7-9 to TRBJ2-1; D not certain. Trimming left V 8 bases short and J 6 bases short, with 14 bases between. CDR3 length: 13 residues. Germline CDR1 and CDR2: SEHNR and FQNEAQ (reference sequence). The whole variable domain, filled in from reference TRBV7-9 and TRBJ2-1, reads DTGVSQNPRHKITKRGQNVTFRCDPISEHNRLYWYRQTLGQGPEFLTYFQNEAQLEKSRLLSDRFSAERPKGSFSTLEIQRTEQGDSAMYLCASYAYSSNEQFFGPGTRLTVL.

This chain joins TRBV19 and TRBJ1-6; D possibly corresponds to TRBD1 (5 bases). The CDR3 has 16 amino acids. The germline V gene has CDR1 LNHDA and CDR2 SQIVND (reference sequence). V lost 3 bases, J lost 8 bases, and 17 bases lay in between. CDR3 amino acids: CASSIVGARMDSPLHF. The CDR3 coding sequence is TGTGCCAGTAGTATTGTCGGGGCCCGTATGGATTCACCCCTCCACTTT.

The genes are TRBV6-1 and TRBJ1-4, with 10 bases that match TRBD1. Germline V lookup: CDR1 MNHNS, CDR2 SASEGT. The length of the CDR3 is 16 residues. J was trimmed by 5 bases and V by 0 bases; bases with no gene match: 3. Here the CDR3 DNA reads TGTGCCAGCAGTGAAGCGGGACAGGGGATAAATGAAAAACTGTTTTTT. It specifies CASSEAGQGINEKLFF.

The gene calls are TRBV19 and TRBJ1-2; D is perhaps TRBD1 (5 bases). V dropped 7 bases and J dropped 2 bases, with 11 bases sitting between them. This CDR3 is 13 amino acids long. CDR1 and CDR2 from the germline V gene are LNHDA and SQIVND (reference sequence). The CDR3 bases are TGTGCCAGTACTCTGACAGCGAACTATGGCTACACCTTC. Protein product: CASTLTANYGYTF.

This chain links TRBV7-9 with TRBJ2-6; D assignment may be TRBD1 or TRBD2 (5 bases each). The CDR3 length is 17 residues. Germline V lookup: CDR1 SEHNR, CDR2 FQNEAQ (reference sequence). The germline V and J ends were trimmed by 3 bases and 0 bases, with 12 bases remaining between them. The CDR3 coding sequence is TGTGCCAGCAGCTTGAGGGGCCCCGGCTCTGGGGCCAACGTCCTGACTTTC. Translation: CASSLRGPGSGANVLTF.

The CDR3 region has the DNA TGTGCCAGCAAAATAGCGGGGGGGAACACCGGGGAGCTGTTTTTT. Residues: CASKIAGGNTGELFF. This chain uses TRBV7-9 with TRBJ2-2; 10 bases map to TRBD2. After removal of 7 bases from V and 1 base from J, the junction contained 3 bases not matched to a gene. The germline V gene encodes CDR1 SEHNR and CDR2 FQNEAQ (reference sequence). The CDR3 totals 15 residues.

This rearrangement joins TRBV29-1 to TRBJ2-7; weak D call: TRBD2 (6 bases). V was pared by 6 bases and J by 6 bases, with 21 bases between. The germline gives CDR1 SQVTM, CDR2 ANQGSEA. The CDR3 loop spans 14 amino acids. The CDR3 region has the DNA TGCAGCGTGGCCCTCTCAGGGACTTCCATCGAGCAGTACTTC. This sequence encodes CSVALSGTSIEQYF.